A single sample is the source of the 19 T cell receptor beta chains below, sequenced in a study of blood T cell repertoires in COVID-19. Sequencing was performed with immunoSEQ multiplex PCR; in TCRdb, only in-frame clones are kept and a portion is missing. The data show roughly 350,000 clones, under 95% seen once. The sequenced material came from peripheral blood. These receptors all stem from a woman aged 18-30 years who had recovered from COVID-19.

The gene calls are TRBV2 and TRBJ2-6, with 7 nucleotides matching TRBD1. Germline V gene sequence: CDR1 SNHLY, CDR2 FYNNEI. CDR3 length: 15 residues. V lost 6 bases and J lost 4; bases outside the gene matches: 6. The CDR3 sequence: CASREYRGGANVLTF. The DNA of the CDR3 is TGTGCCAGCAGGGAATACAGGGGAGGGGCCAACGTCCTGACTTTC. The full variable domain, with the rest looked up from reference TRBV2 and TRBJ2-6, is EPEVTQTPSHQVTQMGQEVILRCVPISNHLYFYWYRQILGQKVEFLVSFYNNEISEKSEIFDDQFSVERPDGSNFTLKIRSTKLEDSAMYFCASREYRGGANVLTFGAGSRLTVL.

The chain recombines TRBV19 with TRBJ2-4; 9 bases match TRBD1. Unmatched junction bases numbered 11, after V lost 8 bases and J lost 3 bases. Germline CDR1 reads LNHDA; CDR2 reads SQIVND (reference sequence). This CDR3 has 16 amino acids. In DNA form, the CDR3 reads TGTGCCAGTGGGGTTACAGGGGGCGCGGACAAAAACATTCAGTACTTC. Translating gives CASGVTGGADKNIQYF.

The gene calls are TRBV24-1 and TRBJ2-1; 8 bases map to TRBD2. The V and J ends lost 3 bases and 3 bases, in that order; junction bases with no gene match: 9. In germline, CDR1 is KGHDR, CDR2 SFDVKD. CDR3 length: 17 amino acids. For the CDR3, the DNA is TGTGCCACCAGTGATCCAGATCCGGGACTAGGCTACAATGAGCAGTTCTTC. The encoded protein is CATSDPDPGLGYNEQFF.

The chain recombines TRBV5-4 with TRBJ1-2; 8 nucleotides line up with TRBD1. Germline V gives CDR1 SGHNT, CDR2 YYREEE (reference sequence). The CDR3 is 15 residues long. Losses at the gene ends were 4 bases for V and 1 base for J; bases not matched to a gene: 6. CDR3 DNA sequence: TGTGCCAGCAGCCTGGACAGGGATGGTAACTATGGCTACACCTTC. It is translated as CASSLDRDGNYGYTF.

The chain combines TRBV3-1 (or the pseudogene TRBV3-2) with TRBJ2-7; D is unresolved. This CDR3 is 15 amino acids long. Per germline, CDR1 LGHDT and CDR2 YNNKEL (reference sequence). Trimming pared 11 bases from V and 3 bases from J, leaving 23 bases between. The CDR3 here is CALSISAEFVYEQYV. CDR3 sequence (DNA): TGTGCCCTCTCGATTTCGGCGGAGTTCGTCTACGAGCAGTACGTC.

The gene calls are TRBV7-2 and TRBJ1-2; the D is unclear. Germline V CDR1 and CDR2: SGHTA, FQGNSA. V was cut by 6 bases and J by 1 base, with 9 bases left in between. The CDR3 covers 13 residues. The CDR3 here is CASSLQFNYGYTF. The CDR3 nucleotides are TGTGCCAGCAGTCTCCAGTTTAACTATGGCTACACCTTC.

The rearrangement uses TRBV28 and TRBJ1-2; possible D gene TRBD1, 5 bases. V was clipped by 4 bases and J by 7 bases, with 19 bases between them. The germline V gene encodes CDR1 MDHEN and CDR2 SYDVKM. The CDR3 consists of 15 residues. The CDR3 loop reads CASSSPQGGSSGYTF. Written as DNA, the CDR3 is TGTGCCAGCAGTTCCCCCCAGGGAGGGTCTTCTGGCTACACCTTC.

Written as DNA, the CDR3 is TGTGCCAGCAGCGGAGGACAACCTAGCGGGGGGTTTAGTTTCGAGCAGTACGTC. It is translated as CASSGGQPSGGFSFEQYV. This chain joins TRBV7-9 and TRBJ2-7; 11 bases map to TRBD2. The CDR3 has 18 residues. Germline V CDR1 and CDR2: SEHNR, FQNEAQ (reference sequence). The J segment lost 6 bases and the V segment lost 5 bases, leaving 18 bases of the junction unmatched.

The chain employs TRBV6-2 or TRBV6-3 and TRBJ2-2; the D is unclear. V was shortened by 0 bases and J by 5 bases, with 19 bases between the two germline ends. Germline V gives CDR1 MNHEY, CDR2 SVGEGT. The CDR3 consists of 18 residues. The CDR3 here is CASSYSSQASLSTGELFF. As DNA, the CDR3 is TGTGCCAGCAGTTACTCCTCCCAGGCCTCTTTGAGTACCGGGGAGCTGTTTTTT.

The chain uses TRBV15 and TRBJ1-2, with no clear D. This CDR3 has 15 residues. Trimming cost V 0 bases and J 0 bases, with 8 bases left between them. In germline, CDR1 is LNHNV, CDR2 YYDKDF (reference sequence). The CDR3 reads CATSRERGSNYGYTF. The DNA of the CDR3 is TGTGCCACCAGCAGAGAGCGGGGATCTAACTATGGCTACACCTTC.

This rearrangement joins TRBV19 to TRBJ2-5; D unclear. The V gene's germline CDR1 is LNHDA and CDR2 SQIVND (reference sequence). Trimming removed 3 bases at V and 5 bases at J, with 10 bases between. The CDR3 consists of 13 residues. In nucleotides, the CDR3 is TGTGCCAGTAGTATCGTCAGGTGGGAGACCCAGTACTTC. The encoded protein is CASSIVRWETQYF.

This rearrangement joins TRBV6-2 or TRBV6-3 to TRBJ2-1, with 11 bases that match TRBD2. From germline, CDR1 is MNHEY and CDR2 SVGEGT. The CDR3 loop spans 18 amino acids. V shed 2 bases and J 0 bases; nucleotides not matched to a gene: 6. The CDR3 region is CASSYPTSGSRSYNEQFF. The CDR3 region has the DNA TGTGCCAGCAGTTACCCCACTAGCGGGAGTCGCTCCTACAATGAGCAGTTCTTC.

This chain connects TRBV3-1 (or the pseudogene TRBV3-2) to TRBJ1-2; D uncertain. V was clipped by 0 bases and J by 3 bases, with 5 bases between them. The CDR3 runs 13 residues. The V gene's germline CDR1 is LGHDT and CDR2 YNNKEL (reference sequence). The chain's CDR3 is CASSQDRDYGYTF. The CDR3 nucleotides are TGTGCCAGCAGCCAAGATCGAGACTATGGCTACACCTTC.

This clone was seen only once. The rearrangement joins TRBV7-7 to TRBJ2-2; weak D call: TRBD1 (6 bases). Germline assignment: CDR1 SSHAT and CDR2 FNYEAQ (reference sequence). This CDR3 is 14 amino acids long. V lost 5 bases and J lost 3, with 10 bases in between. As DNA, the CDR3 is TGTGCCAGCAGCCAACAGGGTTACACCGGGGAGCTGTTTTTT. This gives the protein CASSQQGYTGELFF.

The chain recombines TRBV10-1 with TRBJ2-1; D is unclear. CDR3 length: 14 amino acids. The germline V gene has CDR1 WNHNN and CDR2 SYGVQD (reference sequence). V was trimmed by 0 bases and J by 9 bases, leaving 12 bases between them. Written as DNA, the CDR3 is TGCGCCAGCAGTGAGTCCCGGGTCCAAGGTGAGCAGTTCTTC. This translates into CASSESRVQGEQFF.

The rearrangement uses TRBV9 and TRBJ2-2; 11 bases match TRBD2. Germline-derived CDR1 and CDR2 are SGDLS and YYNGEE. V was clipped by 5 bases and J by 3 bases; unmatched bases: 3. The CDR3 is 15 amino acids. CDR3 protein: CASSPSGGYTGELFF. The DNA for the CDR3 is TGTGCCAGCAGTCCTAGCGGGGGGTACACCGGGGAGCTGTTTTTT.

The chain carries TRBV4-3 and TRBJ1-5, with 9 bases identical to TRBD1. Trimming took 3 bases from V and 4 from J; bases not matched to a gene: 10. This CDR3 contains 17 residues. In germline, CDR1 is LGHNA, CDR2 YSLEER. The CDR3 spells CASSQYLEDRGNQPQHF. DNA of the CDR3: TGCGCCAGCAGCCAGTATCTAGAAGACAGGGGGAATCAGCCCCAGCATTTT.

This chain joins TRBV7-9 and TRBJ2-3; D ambiguous. This CDR3 region has 13 residues. The V and J ends lost 11 bases and 3 bases respectively, with 15 bases between them. Germline V lookup: CDR1 SEHNR, CDR2 FQNEAQ (reference sequence). Here the CDR3 reads CACYGLLTDTQYF. The CDR3 DNA sequence: TGTGCCTGCTATGGGCTCCTGACAGATACGCAGTATTTT.

The V and J genes are TRBV28 and TRBJ2-4, with D perhaps matching TRBD2 (5 bases). V dropped 6 bases and J dropped 5 bases, with 17 bases sitting between them. Per germline, CDR1 MDHEN and CDR2 SYDVKM. CDR3 length: 15 residues. Here the CDR3 DNA reads TGTGCCAGCAGACTAAGCGGCGGGCTTCAAAACATTCAGTACTTC. Protein product: CASRLSGGLQNIQYF.